The 16 T cell receptor beta chains below were found in one sample sequenced in a study of blood T cell repertoires in COVID-19. The assay was immunoSEQ multiplex PCR, and TCRdb's table has in-frame clones only and misses some. The data hold 56,000 or so clones, with approximately 81% observed a single time. The sequenced material came from peripheral blood. These TCRs come from a woman over 75 with acute or convalescent COVID-19.

The chain combines TRBV11-2 with TRBJ2-2; possible D gene TRBD2, 6 bases. V was shortened by 5 bases and J by 5 bases, with 15 bases between the two germline ends. Germline V gene data show CDR1 as SGHAT and CDR2 as FQNNGV. The CDR3 contains 15 residues. The CDR3 DNA follows: TGTGCCAGCAGCGAGATGCGGGGATGGACCGGGGAGCTGTTTTTT. Translating it yields CASSEMRGWTGELFF. Full variable domain (outside the CDR3, taken from reference TRBV11-2 and TRBJ2-2): EAGVAQSPRYKIIEKRQSVAFWCNPISGHATLYWYQQILGQGPKLLIQFQNNGVVDDSQLPKDRFSAERLKGVDSTLKIQPAKLEDSAVYLCASSEMRGWTGELFFGEGSRLTVL.

This clone appeared once. The rearrangement links TRBV14 to TRBJ1-2, with 9 bases fitting TRBD1. The length of the CDR3 is 17 residues. Germline V gives CDR1 SGHDN, CDR2 FVKESK. Trimming took 4 bases from V and 1 from J; bases not matched to a gene: 10. The CDR3 sequence is CASSPARGQGDNYGYTF. The CDR3 nucleotides are TGTGCCAGCAGCCCAGCTCGGGGACAGGGAGATAACTATGGCTACACCTTC.

The chain has TRBV3-1 (or the pseudogene TRBV3-2) and TRBJ2-5, with D tentatively TRBD2 (7 bases). The length of the CDR3 is 15 residues. Germline V gene data show CDR1 as LGHDT and CDR2 as YNNKEL (reference sequence). Trimming removed 1 base at V and 0 bases at J, with 9 bases between. CDR3 in amino acids: CASSQVGGHQETQYF. DNA for the CDR3: TGTGCCAGCAGCCAAGTGGGGGGGCACCAAGAGACCCAGTACTTC.

V gene TRBV6-5 combines with J gene TRBJ1-5; D might be TRBD1 (6 bases). Trimming cost V 8 bases and J 2 bases, with 16 bases left between them. The V gene's germline CDR1 is MNHEY and CDR2 SVGAGI. The CDR3 spans 15 residues. Here the CDR3 DNA reads TGTGCCAGCGCGTTCTACAGGGAAGGCAATCAGCCCCAGCATTTT. Its protein product is CASAFYREGNQPQHF.

V usage is TRBV10-2 and J usage is TRBJ2-4; 8 bases fit TRBD1. Germline V CDR1 and CDR2: WSHSY, SAAADI. V lost 7 bases to trimming and J lost 4 bases; unmatched junction nucleotides: 6. The CDR3 contains 14 residues. In DNA, the CDR3 is TGCGCCAGCAAACCGGGACAGGCGAAAAACATTCAGTACTTC. Its translation: CASKPGQAKNIQYF.

The chain joins TRBV3-1 (or the pseudogene TRBV3-2) to TRBJ1-5, with D perhaps TRBD1 (6 bases). V lost 4 bases, J lost 4 bases, and 8 bases lay in between. Germline-derived CDR1 and CDR2 are LGHDT and YNNKEL (reference sequence). The CDR3 extends over 13 amino acids. The CDR3 DNA reads TGTGCCAGCAGCCGGGGGCCTAATCAGCCCCAGCATTTT. It specifies CASSRGPNQPQHF.

The genes are TRBV13 and TRBJ2-7; the match to TRBD1 covers 7 bases. V lost 5 bases, J lost 2 bases, and 3 bases stayed unmatched. CDR3 size: 13 residues. Germline CDR1 PRHDT, CDR2 FYEKMQ (reference sequence). The CDR3 loop is CASSMGTAYEQYF. DNA of the CDR3: TGTGCCAGCAGCATGGGGACAGCCTACGAGCAGTACTTC.

The rearrangement links TRBV6-6 to TRBJ2-1, with TRBD2 matching over 11 bases. Germline CDR1 MNHNY, CDR2 SVGAGI (reference sequence). The CDR3 runs 15 residues. V trimming: 6 bases; J trimming: 7 bases; junction bases outside the gene matches: 8. CDR3 DNA: TGTGCCAGCAGACCGGGACTAGCGGCTTTGAATGAGCAGTTCTTC. This gives the protein CASRPGLAALNEQFF.

The chain joins TRBV6-5 to TRBJ1-1; tentative D call: TRBD1 (6 bases). Trimming left V 7 bases short and J 2 bases short, with 14 bases between. Germline values: CDR1 MNHEY, CDR2 SVGAGI. The CDR3 is 14 residues long. In nucleotides, the CDR3 is TGTGCCAGCACTCCTGGGGGGGCCAACACTGAAGCTTTCTTT. Its translation: CASTPGGANTEAFF.

The V call is TRBV24-1, the J call TRBJ2-3, with D hard to call. The germline CDR1 and CDR2 sequences are KGHDR and SFDVKD. The CDR3 spans 13 residues. V was shortened by 5 bases and J by 2 bases, with 7 bases between the two germline ends. The CDR3 is CATSVNPTDTQYF. In DNA form, the CDR3 reads TGTGCCACCAGTGTCAATCCCACAGATACGCAGTATTTT.

Only a few counts were recorded for this clone. The chain couples TRBV12-5 to TRBJ1-4; possible D gene TRBD1, 5 bases. The germline gives CDR1 LGHNT, CDR2 FRNRAP. Trimming took 5 bases from V and 6 from J, leaving 7 bases between them. This CDR3 contains 12 residues. This CDR3 reads CASGPGYEKLFF. The CDR3 DNA reads as TGTGCTAGTGGTCCAGGGTATGAAAAACTGTTTTTT.

V gene TRBV4-1 combines with J gene TRBJ1-5, with D possibly matching TRBD1 (6 bases). The CDR3 extends over 15 amino acids. V was cut by 4 bases and J by 7 bases, with 17 bases left in between. The V gene's germline CDR1 is MGHRA and CDR2 YSYEKL. The CDR3 DNA sequence: TGCGCCAGCAGCCCCGGGCAGGCAGGGGTCCAGCCCCAGCATTTT. It specifies CASSPGQAGVQPQHF.

The chain recombines TRBV5-8 with TRBJ2-5; tentative D call: TRBD2 (5 bases). The ends were cut back, 4 bases at V and 2 bases at J, with 15 bases in the middle. Germline lookup yields CDR1 SGHTS and CDR2 YDEGEE. The CDR3 runs to 15 residues. CDR3 amino acids: CASSETHSGQETQYF. The DNA for the CDR3 is TGTGCCAGCAGCGAAACACACAGCGGTCAAGAGACCCAGTACTTC.

The rearrangement uses TRBV3-1 (or the pseudogene TRBV3-2) and TRBJ2-7; 7 nucleotides line up with TRBD2. CDR1 is LGHDT and CDR2 is YNNKEL in the germline V gene (reference sequence). V shed 1 base and J 6 bases; nucleotides not matched to a gene: 3. This CDR3 has 13 amino acids. The CDR3 DNA sequence: TGTGCCAGCAGCCAAGCGGGGAGGGGCGAGCAGTACTTC. This codes for CASSQAGRGEQYF.

The rearrangement joins TRBV11-2 to TRBJ1-1, with D perhaps TRBD1 (6 bases). The germline CDR1 and CDR2 sequences are SGHAT and FQNNGV. Trimming cost V 5 bases and J 0 bases, with 16 bases left between them. The CDR3 is made up of 16 amino acids. CDR3 protein: CASSLLGARVNTEAFF. As DNA, the CDR3 is TGTGCCAGCAGCCTCTTGGGGGCCAGGGTGAACACTGAAGCTTTCTTT.

The CDR3 DNA sequence: TGTGCCAGCAGCACCGGGACAGGGGGCTTCGGGGCGTATGGCTACACCTTC. Protein: CASSTGTGGFGAYGYTF. This chain uses TRBV5-6 with TRBJ1-2; 12 nucleotides match TRBD1. There are 17 residues in the CDR3. V shed 4 bases, J shed 5 bases, and the junction held 12 bases outside the gene matches. From germline, CDR1 is SGHDT and CDR2 YYEEEE.